What follows describes a single TCR beta chain. Per the study methods: From reference gene primer amplification, estimates of nucleated cell counts were derived. Generated by immunoSEQ multiplex PCR, the TCRdb table keeps only in-frame clones and is missing some. D and trimming were read from the DNA, whereas the V and J calls and clone size are those reported in that table. The sample has tens of thousands of clones; approximately 81% are singletons. CDR3 length equals 14 residues. The germline V gene encodes CDR1 MGHRA and CDR2 YSYEKL. V lost 3 bases to trimming and J lost 7 bases; unmatched junction nucleotides: 5. These data belong to a study of blood T cell repertoires in COVID-19. Study-level background: Donors in the United States, Italy and Spain gave samples during acute or convalescent COVID-19. The cDNA or gDNA used as material had been derived from T cells, B-cell-depleted T cells, or PBMCs.

The sequencing sample was made of peripheral blood. The receptor was derived from a woman older than 75 with active or convalescent COVID-19. V is TRBV4-1 and J is TRBJ2-7, with 11 positions matching TRBD2. Here the CDR3 DNA reads TGCGCCAGCAGCCAGACTAGCGGGATGGGAGAGCAGTACTTC. Its translation is CASSQTSGMGEQYF.